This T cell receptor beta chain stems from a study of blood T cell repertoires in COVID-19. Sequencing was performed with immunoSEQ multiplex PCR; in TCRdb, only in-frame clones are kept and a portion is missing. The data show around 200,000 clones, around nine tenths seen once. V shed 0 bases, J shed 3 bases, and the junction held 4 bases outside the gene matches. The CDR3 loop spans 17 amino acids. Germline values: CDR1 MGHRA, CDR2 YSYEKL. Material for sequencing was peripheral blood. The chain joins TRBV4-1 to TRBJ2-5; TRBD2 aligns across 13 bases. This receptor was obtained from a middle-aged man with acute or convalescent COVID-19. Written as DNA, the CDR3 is TGCGCCAGCAGCCAAGAGTATGGACTAGCGGGGGAAGAGACCCAGTACTTC. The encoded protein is CASSQEYGLAGEETQYF.